This T cell receptor beta chain was recovered during a study of low-dose radiotherapy and immunotherapy resistance in tumors. Overall study: Aspirin 300 mg, taken orally and daily, was given to patients for four cycles from cycle 1 day 1.

V lost 6 bases, J lost 6 bases, and 5 bases stayed unmatched. The CDR3 sequence is 14 residues long. Both TCRalpha and TCRbeta chains were reverse transcribed with V-gene-specific primers. The TCRs were subjected to amplification over approximately 20 PCR cycles employing a constant-region primer in conjunction with a V-primer adapter. Researchers amplified the isolated mRNA using in vitro transcription. TCRdb itself ran the reads through MiXCR, one entry per CDR3 protein. The table shows approximately 7,300 distinct CDR3 sequences, with 80% to 90% occurring only once. Advanced solid tumors lacking tumor-infiltrating lymphocytes were present in eligible patients.

The source of this sequence is a human donor with advanced metastatic prostate, ovarian, gallbladder or colorectal cancer (not recorded which). This table probably holds off-target reads from a library built for another chain. This chain connects TRBV12-3 or TRBV12-4 to TRBJ1-5; 10 bases fit TRBD1. DNA for the CDR3: TGTGCCAGCAGGACAGGACAGGGGGGTCAGCCCCAGCATTTT. Translation: CASRTGQGGQPQHF.